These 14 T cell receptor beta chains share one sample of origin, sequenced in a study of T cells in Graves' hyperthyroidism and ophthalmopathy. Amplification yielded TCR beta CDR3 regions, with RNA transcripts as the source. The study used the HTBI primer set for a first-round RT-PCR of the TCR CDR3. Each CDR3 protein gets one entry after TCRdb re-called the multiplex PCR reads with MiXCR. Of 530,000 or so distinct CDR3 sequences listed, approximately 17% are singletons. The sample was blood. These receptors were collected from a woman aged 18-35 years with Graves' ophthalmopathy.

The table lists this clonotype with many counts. This CDR3 reads CSALDRGSSYEQYF. CDR3 in DNA: TGCAGTGCCCTTGACAGGGGAAGCTCCTACGAGCAGTACTTC. The chain recombines TRBV20-1 with TRBJ2-7; 8 positions match TRBD1. Trimming cost V 6 bases and J 0 bases; bases outside gene matches: 7. This CDR3 spans 14 amino acids. Germline CDR1 is DFQATT and CDR2 is SNEGSKA (reference sequence).

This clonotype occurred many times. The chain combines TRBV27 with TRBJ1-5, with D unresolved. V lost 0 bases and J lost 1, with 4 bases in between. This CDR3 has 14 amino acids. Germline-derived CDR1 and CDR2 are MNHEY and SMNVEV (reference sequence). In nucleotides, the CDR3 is TGTGCCAGCAGTTTATCAGGGAGCAATCAGCCCCAGCATTTT. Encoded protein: CASSLSGSNQPQHF.

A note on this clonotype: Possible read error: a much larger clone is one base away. CDR3 in amino acids: CTSSRGGTSTDTQYF. The CDR3 DNA reads as TGCACCAGCAGCCGCGGAGGAACTAGCACAGATACGCAGTATTTT. This rearrangement joins TRBV5-1 to TRBJ2-3; a weak D match, TRBD2 (5 bases). The length of the CDR3 is 15 residues. Germline-derived CDR1 and CDR2 are SGHRS and YFSETQ.

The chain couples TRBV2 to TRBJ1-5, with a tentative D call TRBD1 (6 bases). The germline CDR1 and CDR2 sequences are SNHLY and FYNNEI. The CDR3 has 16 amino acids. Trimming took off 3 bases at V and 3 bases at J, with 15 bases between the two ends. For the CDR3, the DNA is TGTGCCAGCAGTGATTGGGGGCGTACGGACAATCAGCCCCAGCATTTT. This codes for CASSDWGRTDNQPQHF.

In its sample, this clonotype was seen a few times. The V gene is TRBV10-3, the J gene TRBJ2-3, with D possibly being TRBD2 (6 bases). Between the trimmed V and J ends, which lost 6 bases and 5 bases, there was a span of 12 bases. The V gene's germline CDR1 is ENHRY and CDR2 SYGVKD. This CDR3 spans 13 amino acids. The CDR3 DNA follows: TGTGCCATCAGAAGCCAGCGGGTAGATACGCAGTATTTT. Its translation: CAIRSQRVDTQYF.

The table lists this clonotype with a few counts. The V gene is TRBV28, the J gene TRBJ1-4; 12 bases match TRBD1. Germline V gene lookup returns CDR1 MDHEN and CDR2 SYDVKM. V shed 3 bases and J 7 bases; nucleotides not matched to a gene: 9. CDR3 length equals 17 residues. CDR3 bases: TGTGCCAGCAGTTTTTTCCCGGGACAGGGGGCGCCTGAAAAACTGTTTTTT. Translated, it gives CASSFFPGQGAPEKLFF.

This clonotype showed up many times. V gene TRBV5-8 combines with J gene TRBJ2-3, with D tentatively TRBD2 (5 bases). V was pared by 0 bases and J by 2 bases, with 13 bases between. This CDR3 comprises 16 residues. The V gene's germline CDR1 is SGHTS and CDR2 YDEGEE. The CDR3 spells CASSLDGRANTDTQYF. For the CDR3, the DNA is TGTGCCAGCAGCTTGGATGGGCGGGCGAACACAGATACGCAGTATTTT.

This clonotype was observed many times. The CDR3: CASSETGTSGTYEQYF. The CDR3 region has the DNA TGTGCCAGCAGTGAAACCGGGACTAGCGGTACCTACGAGCAGTACTTC. J is TRBJ2-7 and V is TRBV28, with 11 bases fitting TRBD2. Germline V gene sequence: CDR1 MDHEN, CDR2 SYDVKM. The CDR3 runs to 16 residues. V gave up 5 bases and J gave up 2 bases; unmatched junction bases: 8.

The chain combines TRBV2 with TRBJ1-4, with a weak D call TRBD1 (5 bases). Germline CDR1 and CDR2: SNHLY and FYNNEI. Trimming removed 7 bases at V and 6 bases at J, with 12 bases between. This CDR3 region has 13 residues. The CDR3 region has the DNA TGTGCCAGCACAGGGCTAAAGGATGAAAAACTGTTTTTT. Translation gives CASTGLKDEKLFF.

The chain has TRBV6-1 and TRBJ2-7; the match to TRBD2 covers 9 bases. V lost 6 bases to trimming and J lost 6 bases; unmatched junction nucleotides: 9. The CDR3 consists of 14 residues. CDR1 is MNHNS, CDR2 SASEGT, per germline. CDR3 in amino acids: CASSPGLAMGEQYF. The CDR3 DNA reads TGTGCCAGCAGCCCGGGACTAGCTATGGGCGAGCAGTACTTC.

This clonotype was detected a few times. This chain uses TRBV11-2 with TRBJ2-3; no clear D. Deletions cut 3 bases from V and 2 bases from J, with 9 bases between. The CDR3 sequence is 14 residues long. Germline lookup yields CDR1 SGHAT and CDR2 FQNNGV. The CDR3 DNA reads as TGTGCCAGCAGCTTTGAGCCCGACACAGATACGCAGTATTTT. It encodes CASSFEPDTDTQYF. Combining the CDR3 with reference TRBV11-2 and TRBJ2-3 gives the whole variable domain EAGVAQSPRYKIIEKRQSVAFWCNPISGHATLYWYQQILGQGPKLLIQFQNNGVVDDSQLPKDRFSAERLKGVDSTLKIQPAKLEDSAVYLCASSFEPDTDTQYFGPGTRLTVL.

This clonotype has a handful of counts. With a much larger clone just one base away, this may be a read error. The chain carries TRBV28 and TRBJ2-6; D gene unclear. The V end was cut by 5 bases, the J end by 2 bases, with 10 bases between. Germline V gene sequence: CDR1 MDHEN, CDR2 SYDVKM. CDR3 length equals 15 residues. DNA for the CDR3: TGTGCCAGCAGTGGTCAACACCCTGGGGCCAACGTCCTGACTTTC. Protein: CASSGQHPGANVLTF.

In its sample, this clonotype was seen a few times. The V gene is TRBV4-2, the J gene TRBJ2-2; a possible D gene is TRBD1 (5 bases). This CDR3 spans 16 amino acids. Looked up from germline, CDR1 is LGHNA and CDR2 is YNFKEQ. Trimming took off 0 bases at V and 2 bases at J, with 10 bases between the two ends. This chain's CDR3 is CASSQEGLPNTGELFF. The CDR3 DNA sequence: TGTGCCAGCAGCCAAGAGGGGCTACCCAACACCGGGGAGCTGTTTTTT.

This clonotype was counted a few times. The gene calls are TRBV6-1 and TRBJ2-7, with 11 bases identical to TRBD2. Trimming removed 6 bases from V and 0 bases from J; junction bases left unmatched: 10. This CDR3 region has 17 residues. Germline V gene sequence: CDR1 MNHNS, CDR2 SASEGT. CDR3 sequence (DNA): TGTGCCAGCAGACCGACTAGCGGGGTTCTTGACTCCTACGAGCAGTACTTC. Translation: CASRPTSGVLDSYEQYF.